This T cell receptor beta chain was identified in a study of T-cell memory formation after mild COVID-19 (dated by TCRdb to about 2021). Concerning the study at large: TCR sequence clusters from the two donors were found to be largely donor specific. In a couple of donors, T-cell clones that expanded and contracted after mild COVID-19 were followed by sequencing TCRalpha and TCRbeta repertoires longitudinally. Two young, previously healthy adult volunteers, one female and one male, were included in the cohort.

Ficoll-Paque density gradient centrifugation was used to isolate PBMCs. TCRdb names Illumina NovaSeq 6000 as the instrument used. TCRalpha and TCRbeta cDNA libraries were constructed by 5'RACE with constant-segment primers, with sample barcodes and unique molecular identifiers being introduced. RNA was extracted from every sample with Trizol reagent. Libraries were amplified in two PCR steps, with a second sample barcode and Illumina TruSeq adapters added in the second step. The libraries were sequenced on an Illumina NovaSeq using 2 x 150 bp paired-end reads. As for how the authors treated the data: Reads were demultiplexed and collapsed into UMI-guided consensus sequences with migec v1.2.7. Using mixcr v2.1.11, UMI consensuses were aligned to TRA and TRB V and J templates and then assembled into clonotypes. Clonotypes were classified as expanded or contracted when called significant by both edgeR and NoisET, with noise models trained on biological replicates. For edgeR calls, a false discovery rate-adjusted p below 0.01 and a log2 fold-change threshold of 1 were applied. As an exploratory analysis of dynamics, max-normalized trajectories of the 1000 most abundant clonotypes were examined by PCA with hierarchical clustering. Separately sequenced CD4+ and CD8+ repertoires were used to assign a CD4 or CD8 phenotype to each responding clone. The public reads were reanalyzed by TCRdb: fastp trimming at Q25, MiXCR alignment, in-frame beta chains only. Rows matching on CDR3 protein sequence are summarized as one entry with the most common DNA and genes. TCRdb, not the original authors, processed these V and J calls. Recorded for this sample are a few hundred thousand distinct CDR3 sequences; about 17% of them occurred a single time. The ten biggest clones cover under 25% of the sample.

What the research found in general, with its limitations: Contracting CD4+ clones were located mainly in the CM and EM memory subsets, whereas CD8+ clones were found to be enriched in EMRA. The detection of some responding clones in pre-infection memory suggests that pre-existing cross-reactive memory T cells joined the SARS-CoV-2 response. Whether the second-wave clones peaking on day 37 were SARS-CoV-2 specific was not confirmed. The study covered only a couple of mild cases, and larger cohorts including severe cases with pre-infection samples were considered necessary. Clones contracting from day 15 to 85 had balanced CD4/CD8 phenotypes, while a second wave expanding from day 15 to 37 was biased towards CD4+.

The junction shows trimming of 0 bases on V and 4 bases on J, plus 14 bases between the germline ends. The CDR3 starts with the cysteine, ends with the phenylalanine, and has 16 residues. The retained sequence is limited to the CDR3, 48 bases, with the frame set at the first base. According to the germline V gene, CDR1 reads SGDLS and CDR2 reads YYNGEE. With respect to this clonotype: Its recognized antigen is unknown. No quality values exist for individual bases; no much larger clone is one base distant.

Sequencing was carried out using PBMCs or a T cell subset sorted from them (not recorded which). The sequence joins TRBV9 to TRBJ2-1; a tentative D match to TRBD1 spans 6 bases. This clonotype was sampled from a man aged 18 to 29 who had mild COVID-19 (a few samples of this study predate the infection). The sample titles of this study are shuffled in the database, so cell type and time point are left out; the donor was told from shared clones. Here is the DNA: TGTGCCAGCAGCGTAGTAGGTCAGGGGTCATACAATGAGCAGTTCTTC. This is translated as CASSVVGQGSYNEQFF.